The rows below give T cell receptor beta chains drawn from one sample of a study of T-cell reconstitution after alpha-beta-depleted transplantation in children. Each CDR3 protein gets one entry after TCRdb re-called the PCR reads with MiXCR. The sample has approximately 350,000 distinct CDR3 sequences; 10% are singletons. The specimen was PBMCs from the stem cell graft donor, collected from the stem cell graft. These receptors originate from a human donor who donated a stem cell graft to a child with acute lymphoblastic leukemia. Each CDR3 is given with its conserved first and last residue. The D gene is left open where the match is weak. A clone size is listed for some rows: how often the clone was seen (once, few, many), or a class if it is expanded.

-	TRBV3-1	few	TRBJ2-7	TGTGCCAGCAGCCCCAGGACGAATTACGAGCAGTACTTC	CASSPRTNYEQYF
TRBD1	TRBV6-2/TRBV6-3	-	TRBJ2-2	TGTGCCAGCAGTCAGCCGGGACAGGGCTACACCGGGGAGCTGTTTTTT	CASSQPGQGYTGELFF
-	TRBV19	few	TRBJ1-1	TGTGCCAGTACCCTATCCCGTAGACAGACGAACACTGAAGCTTTCTTT	CASTLSRRQTNTEAFF
-	TRBV11-1	-	TRBJ2-1	TGTGCCAGCAGCTTAGTAGGGTCCCAAGACAAATTCTACAATGAGCAGTTCTTC	CASSLVGSQDKFYNEQFF
TRBD1	TRBV6-1	-	TRBJ2-2	TGTGCCAGCAGGGAGACAGGGGGCAGGCGGGACACCGGGGAGCTGTTTTTT	CASRETGGRRDTGELFF
TRBD1	TRBV9	many	TRBJ1-5	TGTGCCAGCAGCGTAGCGCCGTTAGAGGGGGCGGGCAATCAGCCCCAGCATTTT	CASSVAPLEGAGNQPQHF
-	TRBV7-8	-	TRBJ2-2	TGTGCCAGCAGCCTGGGTAGGATCTACACCGGGGAGCTGTTTTTT	CASSLGRIYTGELFF
-	TRBV7-9	many	TRBJ1-2	TGTGCCAGCAGCTTTACCAAGGCCGATGGCTACACCTTC	CASSFTKADGYTF
-	TRBV7-3	-	TRBJ2-3	TGTGCCAGCAGCTTCTCATCGGGGGCAGCAGATACGCAGTATTTT	CASSFSSGAADTQYF
-	TRBV20-1	-	TRBJ1-1	TGCAGTGCTAGAGTAGGGGGTTGGGCTGAAGCTTTCTTT	CSARVGGWAEAFF
-	TRBV4-3	few	TRBJ1-2	TGCGCCAGCAGCCCCCAGGCAGGGGACTATGGCTACACCTTC	CASSPQAGDYGYTF
TRBD2	TRBV12-3/TRBV12-4	many	TRBJ2-7	TGTGCCAGCAGTTTACCGGGACTAGTCTACGAGCAGTACTTC	CASSLPGLVYEQYF
-	TRBV28	few	TRBJ2-4	TGTGCCAGCAGTTTATTTAAGGGAGCCAAAAACATTCAGTACTTC	CASSLFKGAKNIQYF
TRBD2	TRBV10-3	-	TRBJ2-1	TGTGCCATCAGTGAGTCGGGAGGGCCGAATGAGCAGTTCTTC	CAISESGGPNEQFF
TRBD2	TRBV10-3	few	TRBJ2-7	TGTGCCATCAGTCGGGAGGGGACGGGTGGCGAGCAGTACTTC	CAISREGTGGEQYF
TRBD2	TRBV7-3	many	TRBJ2-1	TGTGCCAGCAGCTTAGCGGGACTAGCGGACAATGAGCAGTTCTTC	CASSLAGLADNEQFF
-	TRBV6-2/TRBV6-3	-	TRBJ2-5	TGTGCCAGCAGTTACAGGAGGTACCAAGAGACCCAGTACTTC	CASSYRRYQETQYF
-	TRBV15	few	TRBJ2-7	TGTGCCACCAGCAGAGCCCCCGTTCCCTACGAGCAGTACTTC	CATSRAPVPYEQYF
-	TRBV7-9	-	TRBJ2-7	TGTGCCAGCAGCCCACCTAGCCGGAACTACGAGCAGTACTTC	CASSPPSRNYEQYF
-	TRBV6-6	many	TRBJ1-1	TGTGCCAGCAAAACAGGGAACACTGAAGCTTTCTTT	CASKTGNTEAFF
-	TRBV7-2	many	TRBJ1-5	TGTGCCAGCAGCTTAGCGAACGGGGGGAATCAGCCCCAGCATTTT	CASSLANGGNQPQHF
-	TRBV7-9	-	TRBJ2-7	TGTGCCAGCAGACAGATGGGGGGCCCACGGGGAGAGCAGTACTTC	CASRQMGGPRGEQYF
TRBD2	TRBV2	-	TRBJ2-5	TGTGCCAGCTGTTTAATCCAGGCTAGCGGGAGGGCCCAAGAGACCCAGTACTTC	CASCLIQASGRAQETQYF
TRBD1	TRBV4-3	-	TRBJ2-7	TGCGCCAGCAGCCAAGAGGGGACAGGGGTAGACGAGCAGTACTTC	CASSQEGTGVDEQYF
-	TRBV7-9	few	TRBJ2-3	TGTGCCAGCAGCTTAGAGGGTCCCGGAGATACGCAGTATTTT	CASSLEGPGDTQYF
TRBD2	TRBV5-1	-	TRBJ2-7	TGCGCCAGCAGCTATTTAGCGGGAGACGAGCAGTACTTC	CASSYLAGDEQYF